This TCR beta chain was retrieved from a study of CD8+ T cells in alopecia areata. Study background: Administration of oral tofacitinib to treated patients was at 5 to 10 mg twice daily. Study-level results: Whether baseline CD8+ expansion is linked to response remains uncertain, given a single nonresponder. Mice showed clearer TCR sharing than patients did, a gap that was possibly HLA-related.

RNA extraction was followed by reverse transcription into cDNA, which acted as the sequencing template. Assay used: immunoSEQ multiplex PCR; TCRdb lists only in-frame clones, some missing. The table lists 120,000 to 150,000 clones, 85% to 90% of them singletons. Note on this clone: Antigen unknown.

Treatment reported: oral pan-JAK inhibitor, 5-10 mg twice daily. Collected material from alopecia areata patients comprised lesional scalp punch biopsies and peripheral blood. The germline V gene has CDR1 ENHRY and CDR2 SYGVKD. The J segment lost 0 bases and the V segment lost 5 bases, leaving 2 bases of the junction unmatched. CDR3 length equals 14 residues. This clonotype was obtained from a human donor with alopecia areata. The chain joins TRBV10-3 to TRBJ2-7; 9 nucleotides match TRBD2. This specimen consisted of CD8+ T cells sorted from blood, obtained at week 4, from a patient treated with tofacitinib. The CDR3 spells CAISNSGSSYEQYF. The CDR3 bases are TGTGCCATCAGTAATAGCGGGAGCTCCTACGAGCAGTACTTC.